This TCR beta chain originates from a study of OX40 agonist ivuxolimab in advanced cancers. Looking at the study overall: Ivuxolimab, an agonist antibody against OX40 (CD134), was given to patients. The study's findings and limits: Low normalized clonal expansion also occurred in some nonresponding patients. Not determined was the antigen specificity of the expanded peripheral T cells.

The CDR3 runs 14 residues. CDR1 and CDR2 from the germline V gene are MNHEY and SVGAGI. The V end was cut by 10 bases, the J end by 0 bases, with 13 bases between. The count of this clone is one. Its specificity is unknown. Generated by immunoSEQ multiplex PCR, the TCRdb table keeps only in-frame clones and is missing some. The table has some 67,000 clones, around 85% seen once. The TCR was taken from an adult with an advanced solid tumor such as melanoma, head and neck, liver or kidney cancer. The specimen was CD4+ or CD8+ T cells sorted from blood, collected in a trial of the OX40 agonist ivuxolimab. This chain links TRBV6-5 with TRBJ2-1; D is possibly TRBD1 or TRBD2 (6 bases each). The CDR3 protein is CAKPGASSYNEQFF. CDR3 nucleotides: TGTGCCAAGCCGGGGGCTAGCTCCTACAATGAGCAGTTCTTC.